This T cell receptor beta chain is from a study of blood T cell repertoires in COVID-19. Data came from immunoSEQ multiplex PCR; TCRdb stores just in-frame clones and leaves some out. The sample comprises about 32,000 clones, around 91% of which are singletons, and less than 1.2% rests with the top ten. The source of this sequence is a man between 65 and 85 years old with active or convalescent COVID-19. The source material was peripheral blood.

CDR3 coding DNA: TGTGCCAGCAGTGAAGAGCCGAGGACAGGGGCCTACGAGCAGTACTTC. It yields the protein CASSEEPRTGAYEQYF. The chain employs TRBV6-4 and TRBJ2-7; 9 nucleotides align to TRBD1. CDR1 is MRHNA and CDR2 is SNTAGT in the germline V gene. J lost 2 bases, V lost 3 bases, and 8 bases had no gene match. There are 16 residues in the CDR3.